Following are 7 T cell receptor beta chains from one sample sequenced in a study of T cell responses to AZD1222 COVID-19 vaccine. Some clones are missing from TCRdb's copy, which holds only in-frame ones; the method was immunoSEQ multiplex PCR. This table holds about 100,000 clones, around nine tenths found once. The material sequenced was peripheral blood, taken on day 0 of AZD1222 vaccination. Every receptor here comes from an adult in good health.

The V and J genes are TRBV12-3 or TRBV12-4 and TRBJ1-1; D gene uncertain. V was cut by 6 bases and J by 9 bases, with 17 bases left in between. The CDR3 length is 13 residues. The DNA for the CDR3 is TGTGCCAGCAGACCTTTGTGGGCTGGGCAAGCTTTCTTT. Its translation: CASRPLWAGQAFF.

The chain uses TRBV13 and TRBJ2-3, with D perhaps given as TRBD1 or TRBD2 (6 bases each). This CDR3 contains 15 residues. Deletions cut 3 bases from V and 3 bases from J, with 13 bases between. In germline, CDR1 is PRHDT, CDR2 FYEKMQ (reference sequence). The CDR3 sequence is CASSLGTGTTDTQYF. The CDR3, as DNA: TGTGCCAGCAGCTTGGGAACAGGGACTACAGATACGCAGTATTTT.

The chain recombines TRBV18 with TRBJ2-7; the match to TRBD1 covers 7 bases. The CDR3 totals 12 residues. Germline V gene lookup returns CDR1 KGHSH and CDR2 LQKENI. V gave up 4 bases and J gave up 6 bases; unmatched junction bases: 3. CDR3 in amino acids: CASSQGASEQYF. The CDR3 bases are TGTGCCAGCTCACAGGGGGCGAGCGAGCAGTACTTC. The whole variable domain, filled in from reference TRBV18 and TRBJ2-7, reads NAGVMQNPRHLVRRRGQEARLRCSPMKGHSHVYWYRQLPEEGLKFMVYLQKENIIDESGMPKERFSAEFPKEGPSILRIQQVVRGDSAAYFCASSQGASEQYFGPGTRLTVT.

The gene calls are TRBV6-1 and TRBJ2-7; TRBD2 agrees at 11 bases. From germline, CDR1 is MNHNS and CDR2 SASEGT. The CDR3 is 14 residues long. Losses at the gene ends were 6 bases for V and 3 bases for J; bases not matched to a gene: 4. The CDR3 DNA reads TGTGCCAGCAGGGGGACTAGCGGAGGCTACGAGCAGTACTTC. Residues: CASRGTSGGYEQYF.

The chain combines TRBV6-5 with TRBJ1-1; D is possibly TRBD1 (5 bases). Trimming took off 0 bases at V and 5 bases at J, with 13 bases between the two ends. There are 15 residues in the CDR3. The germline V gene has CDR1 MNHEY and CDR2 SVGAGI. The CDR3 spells CASSYSPGMETEAFF. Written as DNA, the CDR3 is TGTGCCAGCAGTTACTCCCCAGGGATGGAAACTGAAGCTTTCTTT.

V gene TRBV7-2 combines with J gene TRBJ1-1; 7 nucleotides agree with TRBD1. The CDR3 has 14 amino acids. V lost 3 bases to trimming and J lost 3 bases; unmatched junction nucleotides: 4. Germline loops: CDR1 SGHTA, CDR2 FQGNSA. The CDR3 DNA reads TGTGCCAGCAGCTTTGGGACAGAGTACACTGAAGCTTTCTTT. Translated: CASSFGTEYTEAFF.

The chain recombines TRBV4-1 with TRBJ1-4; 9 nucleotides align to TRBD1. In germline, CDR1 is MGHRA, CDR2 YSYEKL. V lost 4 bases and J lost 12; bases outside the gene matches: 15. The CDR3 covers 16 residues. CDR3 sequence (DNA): TGCGCCAGCAGCCGAGACCGGGACAGGGCGAGTGGGGAACTGTTTTTT. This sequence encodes CASSRDRDRASGELFF.